This entry is about one TCR beta chain. The CDR3 covers 15 residues. The junction had 5 bases not matched to a gene; V was cut back by 5 bases and J by 0 bases. Germline V gene lookup returns CDR1 PRHDT and CDR2 FYEKMQ (reference sequence). Assay: immunoSEQ multiplex PCR; the TCRdb copy retains only in-frame clones and omits some. There are 400,000 to 450,000 clones in the sample; 90% occur only once, and 0.6% lies in the top ten. The data are from a study of blood T cell repertoires in COVID-19. The sample was PBMCs or T cells enriched from blood (not recorded which). V is TRBV13 and J is TRBJ2-7; 9 bases fit TRBD1. The clonotype originates from a man younger than 35 who had recovered from COVID-19. The CDR3 DNA follows: TGTGCCAGCAGCACACAGGGGGCCTTCTCCTACGAGCAGTACTTC. Translated: CASSTQGAFSYEQYF.